A selection of T cell receptor beta chains follows, all from one sample in a study of blood T cells in healthy people across ages. TCRdb fed the 5' RACE reads into MiXCR, producing one record per CDR3 protein. The sample holds about 640,000 distinct CDR3 sequences, approximately 59% seen once. The sample was blood. The receptors were sampled from a man aged 55 to 70 in good health. Both conserved end residues are trimmed from each CDR3.

>TRBV4-3
ASSRDGQLYGYT
>TRBV4-1
ASSQEERETQY
>TRBV5-5
ASSFERGADEQY
>TRBV7-8
ASSLDGRGNQPQH
>TRBV20-1
SAENNGGGASEDTQY
>TRBV10-3
AISRTGSTDTQY
>TRBV11-2
ASSDWIQETQY
>TRBV29-1
SVEGGPSYEQY
>TRBV10-3
AISESGETQF
>TRBV4-2
ASSQESGEETQY
>TRBV12-3/TRBV12-4
ASSPGTGGTNTQY
>TRBV5-1
ASRLQQTQETQY
>TRBV5-1
ASSLAATVNTEAF
>TRBV6-5
ASSHEQGFEQY
>TRBV5-1
ASSSWSSGANVLT
>TRBV6-6
ASSPRGTLSAF